This T cell receptor (beta chain) was identified during a study of OX40 agonist ivuxolimab in advanced cancers. Only in-frame clones appear in the TCRdb table, and some are missing; sequencing was by immunoSEQ multiplex PCR. The sample consists of more than 90,000 clones, 84% of them appearing once. Concerning this clone itself: Its antigen is as yet unknown.

General study findings and limits: On average, a greater number of expanded clones characterised CD8+ T cells relative to CD4+. Clonal expansion in partial responders at 0.1-3.0 mg/kg ranked among the lowest.

With 0 bases removed from V and 2 bases from J, the gap between germline ends came to 12 bases. This CDR3 spans 15 amino acids. Germline CDR1 reads SGHDT; CDR2 reads YYEEEE. The sequence was obtained from an adult with an advanced solid tumor such as melanoma, head and neck, liver or kidney cancer. This sequence joins TRBV5-6 and TRBJ2-7; TRBD1 is a possible D gene (5 bases). The sample consisted of CD4+ or CD8+ T cells sorted from blood, taken in a trial of the OX40 agonist ivuxolimab. CDR3 bases: TGTGCCAGCAGCTTGGGTGGGGCTCTGGCCTACGAGCAGTACTTC. Its translation: CASSLGGALAYEQYF.